The 15 T cell receptor beta chains in this list originate from one sample, sequenced in a study of blood T cells in healthy people across ages. Then a second PCR, running about 6 to 11 cycles, was carried out with a sample-barcoded 5' primer and a J-beta primer mix. Each CDR3 protein gets one entry after TCRdb re-called the 5' RACE reads with MiXCR. The sample shows 1.5 million to 1.9 million distinct CDR3 sequences, approximately 43% of them seen only once. What was sequenced was blood. All receptors come from a woman between 18 and 30 years old in good health.

V usage is TRBV4-2 and J usage is TRBJ2-3; D call uncertain. This CDR3 has 13 residues. Trimming shortened V by 3 bases and J by 3 bases, and 7 bases separated the two germline ends. Germline loops: CDR1 LGHNA, CDR2 YNFKEQ. The DNA for the CDR3 is TGTGCCAGCAGCCACTTAGCAACAGATACGCAGTATTTT. It specifies CASSHLATDTQYF.

The chain couples TRBV30 to TRBJ1-5, with 7 bases that match TRBD1. This CDR3 has 14 residues. V was pared by 2 bases and J by 4 bases, with 5 bases of the junction left unmatched. Looked up from germline, CDR1 is GTSNPN and CDR2 is SVGIG (reference sequence). The DNA of the CDR3 is TGTGCCTGGAGTATGGGACAGCCAAATCAGCCCCAGCATTTT. It encodes CAWSMGQPNQPQHF.

About this clonotype itself: This may be a read error, as it is one base from a much larger clone. The chain links TRBV3-1 to TRBJ2-7, with TRBD2 identical over 9 bases. The CDR3 has 15 residues. V was pared by 1 base and J by 7 bases, with 8 bases of the junction left unmatched. Germline loops: CDR1 LGHDT, CDR2 YNNKEL (reference sequence). The CDR3 protein is CASSQAAGGYNEQYF. DNA for the CDR3: TGTGCCAGCAGCCAAGCGGCGGGAGGGTACAATGAGCAGTACTTC.

In this sample, this clonotype turned up many times. The chain joins TRBV25-1 to TRBJ2-1; 7 nucleotides align to TRBD1. V gave up 10 bases and J gave up 4 bases; unmatched junction bases: 13. This CDR3 spans 15 amino acids. Germline CDR1 and CDR2: MGHDK and SYGVNS. The CDR3 DNA is TGTGCCACCGTCCTCCGGGACAGCGAATACAATGAGCAGTTCTTC. Its translation is CATVLRDSEYNEQFF.

Concerning this clonotype: Mismatch with germline at one junction end may stem from a read error. The chain joins TRBV6-6 to TRBJ1-5; D call uncertain. In germline, CDR1 is MNHNY, CDR2 SVGAGI (reference sequence). CDR3 size: 17 residues. CDR3 sequence (DNA): TGTGCCAGCAGCTACCTCAACGGCCCAGTGACGAATCAGCTCCAGCATTTT. Its translation is CASSYLNGPVTNQLQHF.

CDR3 DNA: TGTGCCAGCAGTGAAGTGGCGGAGCTGCAGTACTTC. Translating gives CASSEVAELQYF. The genes are TRBV25-1 and TRBJ2-5; no clear D gene. Per the germline V gene, CDR1 is MGHDK and CDR2 is SYGVNS. The CDR3 covers 12 residues. V was shortened by 2 bases and J by 11 bases, with 12 bases between the two germline ends.

V gene TRBV5-1 combines with J gene TRBJ2-1; 7 bases line up with TRBD1. The J segment lost 5 bases and the V segment lost 8 bases, leaving 10 bases of the junction unmatched. Germline-derived CDR1 and CDR2 are SGHRS and YFSETQ. CDR3 length: 14 amino acids. CDR3 loop: CASHRDSTNNEQFF. The CDR3 DNA reads as TGCGCCAGTCACCGGGACAGCACAAACAATGAGCAGTTCTTC.

This clonotype occurred a few times. The chain has TRBV20-1 and TRBJ2-5; weak D call: TRBD2 (7 bases). Looked up from germline, CDR1 is DFQATT and CDR2 is SNEGSKA (reference sequence). The length of the CDR3 is 13 residues. V shed 6 bases and J shed 0 bases, with 11 bases lying between them. Here the CDR3 DNA reads TGCAGTGCGTCCGGGGGGCACCAAGAGACCCAGTACTTC. Protein sequence: CSASGGHQETQYF.

This chain uses TRBV9 with TRBJ2-3, with D possibly matching TRBD2 (6 bases). Trimming cost V 0 bases and J 4 bases, with 12 bases left between them. From germline, CDR1 is SGDLS and CDR2 YYNGEE. The CDR3 loop spans 15 amino acids. The DNA of the CDR3 is TGTGCCAGCAGCGTAGGGAACGGAGGGTCAGATACGCAGTATTTT. Amino acids: CASSVGNGGSDTQYF. Variable domain in full (rest from reference TRBV9 and TRBJ2-3): DSGVTQTPKHLITATGQRVTLRCSPRSGDLSVYWYQQSLDQGLQFLIQYYNGEERAKGNILERFSAQQFPDLHSELNLSSLELGDSALYFCASSVGNGGSDTQYFGPGTRLTVL.

V usage is TRBV12-3 or TRBV12-4 and J usage is TRBJ1-1; D is undetermined. The CDR3 consists of 15 residues. The V gene lost 6 bases and the J gene lost 0 bases, with 14 bases spanning the gap. CDR3 coding DNA: TGTGCCAGCAGCGTACAAGAGGGATTGAACACTGAAGCTTTCTTT. It specifies CASSVQEGLNTEAFF.

This clonotype was observed a few times. V gene TRBV7-9 combines with J gene TRBJ2-1, with 9 bases fitting TRBD2. Germline V gene sequence: CDR1 SEHNR, CDR2 FQNEAQ (reference sequence). The CDR3 spans 18 residues. Losses at the gene ends were 5 bases for V and 2 bases for J; bases not matched to a gene: 13. The CDR3 protein is CASSRAGGMTGAYNEQFF. CDR3 nucleotide sequence: TGTGCCAGCAGCCGAGCGGGAGGTATGACTGGGGCCTACAATGAGCAGTTCTTC.

The V call is TRBV5-1, the J call TRBJ2-4; 9 bases align to TRBD2. The CDR3 runs 16 residues. Germline trimming cut 6 bases from V and 13 bases from J; bases unmatched to any gene: 20. Germline V gene data show CDR1 as SGHRS and CDR2 as YFSETQ. The CDR3 here is CASNKGIAGAVGEQYF. The CDR3 DNA reads TGCGCCAGCAATAAAGGAATAGCGGGAGCAGTCGGTGAGCAGTACTTC.

This clonotype was detected only a few times. The V and J genes are TRBV29-1 and TRBJ1-5; D possibly corresponds to TRBD1 (5 bases). This CDR3 has 13 amino acids. Germline V gives CDR1 SQVTM, CDR2 ANQGSEA. Trimming cost V 4 bases and J 6 bases, with 13 bases left between them. The CDR3 here is CSVAVGTGQPQHF. In DNA form, the CDR3 reads TGCAGCGTTGCGGTAGGGACGGGTCAGCCCCAGCATTTT.

This rearrangement joins TRBV5-6 to TRBJ2-2; 10 bases are a match to TRBD2. CDR1 is SGHDT and CDR2 is YYEEEE in the germline V gene. V lost 1 base, J lost 2 bases, and 5 bases stayed unmatched. This CDR3 comprises 17 residues. The CDR3 nucleotides read TGTGCCAGCAGCTTGACGGGACTAGCGACCAACACCGGGGAGCTGTTTTTT. Amino acids: CASSLTGLATNTGELFF.

The chain combines TRBV11-2 with TRBJ1-2; 7 positions agree with TRBD1. CDR1 is SGHAT and CDR2 is FQNNGV in the germline V gene. The CDR3 sequence is 19 residues long. V was pared by 1 base and J by 1 base, with 15 bases of the junction left unmatched. The CDR3 sequence: CASSLARPGQKIHNYGYTF. DNA for the CDR3: TGTGCCAGCAGCTTAGCTAGGCCGGGACAGAAAATCCATAACTATGGCTACACCTTC.